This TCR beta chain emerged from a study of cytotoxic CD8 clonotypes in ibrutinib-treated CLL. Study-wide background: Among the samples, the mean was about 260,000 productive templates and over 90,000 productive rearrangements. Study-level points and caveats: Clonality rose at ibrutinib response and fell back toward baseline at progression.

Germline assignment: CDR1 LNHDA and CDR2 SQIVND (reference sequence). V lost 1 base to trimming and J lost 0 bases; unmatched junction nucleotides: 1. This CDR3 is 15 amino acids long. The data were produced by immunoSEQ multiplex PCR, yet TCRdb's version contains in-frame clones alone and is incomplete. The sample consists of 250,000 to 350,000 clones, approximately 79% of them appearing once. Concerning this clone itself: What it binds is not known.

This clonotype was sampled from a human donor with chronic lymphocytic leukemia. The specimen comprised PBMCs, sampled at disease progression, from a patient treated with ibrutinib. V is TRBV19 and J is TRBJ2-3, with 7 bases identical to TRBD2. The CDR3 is CASSIGSGSTDTQYF. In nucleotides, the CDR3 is TGTGCCAGTAGTATAGGTAGCGGGAGCACAGATACGCAGTATTTT.